The 20 T cell receptor beta chains reported below all come from one sample, sequenced in a study of graft-versus-host responses after intestinal transplantation. Their antigens are not known. TCRdb keeps only in-frame clones here, not all; method: immunoSEQ multiplex PCR. This sample has tens of thousands of clones, with about 92% found just once. Specimen: unstimulated CD8+ T cells sorted from spleen or lymph node cells, collected before intestinal transplant. These receptors were taken from a human donor who received an intestinal transplant.

The V call is TRBV6-5, the J call TRBJ1-1, with D possibly matching TRBD1 (5 bases). Looked up from germline, CDR1 is MNHEY and CDR2 is SVGAGI. The V end was cut by 0 bases, the J end by 8 bases, with 10 bases between. CDR3 length: 13 residues. The CDR3 bases are TGTGCCAGCAGTTACTCCAGGGTAGGGGAAGCTTTCTTT. Translating it yields CASSYSRVGEAFF.

The rearrangement joins TRBV9 to TRBJ2-7; 14 bases fit TRBD2. CDR3 length: 17 amino acids. Germline CDR1 SGDLS, CDR2 YYNGEE. Trimming cost V 2 bases and J 0 bases; bases outside gene matches: 4. The CDR3 region is CASSVGLAGAYSYEQYF. CDR3 coding DNA: TGTGCCAGCAGCGTGGGACTAGCGGGGGCCTACTCCTACGAGCAGTACTTC.

This sequence joins TRBV4-3 and TRBJ2-2, with 11 bases matching TRBD2. Germline V lookup: CDR1 LGHNA, CDR2 YSLEER. The J segment lost 6 bases and the V segment lost 0 bases, leaving 9 bases of the junction unmatched. This CDR3 comprises 18 residues. This CDR3 is CASSQELAGEWGSGELFF. The CDR3 DNA reads TGCGCCAGCAGCCAAGAACTAGCGGGGGAATGGGGTTCCGGGGAGCTGTTTTTT.

The chain has TRBV27 and TRBJ1-1; the match to TRBD1 covers 7 bases. J lost 2 bases, V lost 5 bases, and 8 bases had no gene match. The germline V gene has CDR1 MNHEY and CDR2 SMNVEV (reference sequence). The CDR3 runs to 15 residues. The CDR3 DNA follows: TGTGCCAGCAGTCCCCTGACAGGGATAAACACTGAAGCTTTCTTT. Its protein is CASSPLTGINTEAFF.

This chain connects TRBV5-3 to TRBJ2-7; 12 bases are a match to TRBD2. TRBV5-3 is an ORF for which the function is uncertain. V lost 5 bases to trimming and J lost 6 bases; unmatched junction nucleotides: 9. The length of the CDR3 is 15 residues. The CDR3 DNA sequence: TGTGCCAGAAGATTGACTAGCGGGGGTCCCTGCGAGCAGTACTTC. The encoded protein is CARRLTSGGPCEQYF.

The sample holds a few counts of this clone. Here the CDR3 reads CASSLGGFWQGDTYGYTF. The CDR3, as DNA: TGTGCCAGCAGCTTGGGGGGGTTTTGGCAGGGGGATACCTATGGCTACACCTTC. The rearrangement joins TRBV5-4 to TRBJ1-2; TRBD1 matches 7 bases. V trimming: 0 bases; J trimming: 4 bases; junction bases outside the gene matches: 15. The CDR3 has 18 residues. From germline, CDR1 is SGHNT and CDR2 YYREEE (reference sequence).

The chain recombines TRBV4-1 with TRBJ2-5; perhaps TRBD2 as D (6 bases). Germline-derived CDR1 and CDR2 are MGHRA and YSYEKL. V lost 4 bases and J 0 bases, leaving 9 bases between the germline ends. This CDR3 is 14 amino acids long. Here the CDR3 reads CASSPRLDQETQYF. The CDR3 DNA follows: TGCGCCAGCAGCCCACGACTAGACCAAGAGACCCAGTACTTC.

The genes are TRBV10-3 and TRBJ1-6, with D possibly TRBD1 on 5 matching bases. The CDR3 has 15 residues. Trimming pared 6 bases from V and 5 bases from J, leaving 14 bases between. CDR1 and CDR2 (germline): ENHRY, SYGVKD. The CDR3 region is CAIRGPGGDNSPLHF. CDR3 in DNA: TGTGCCATCAGGGGGCCGGGGGGTGATAATTCACCCCTCCACTTT.

V and J are TRBV7-9 and TRBJ2-3; 13 bases map to TRBD2. V lost 4 bases, J lost 2 bases, and 3 bases stayed unmatched. The germline V gene has CDR1 SEHNR and CDR2 FQNEAQ (reference sequence). This CDR3 has 16 amino acids. CDR3 sequence reads: CASSSGLAGITDTQYF. The CDR3 DNA sequence: TGTGCCAGCAGCTCGGGACTAGCGGGGATCACAGATACGCAGTATTTT.

The chain combines TRBV6-6 with TRBJ2-3, with D possibly being TRBD2 (6 bases). Trimming took off 5 bases at V and 2 bases at J, with 17 bases between the two ends. CDR3 length equals 16 residues. CDR1 and CDR2 from the germline V gene are MNHNY and SVGAGI (reference sequence). The CDR3 DNA is TGTGCCAGCAGTAAGGAACCGGGACTCTCCACAGATACGCAGTATTTT. It codes for CASSKEPGLSTDTQYF.

The table lists this clone with a count of one. The rearrangement uses TRBV27 and TRBJ1-2; D ambiguous. CDR1 is MNHEY, CDR2 SMNVEV, per germline (reference sequence). The V gene lost 0 bases and the J gene lost 6 bases, with 8 bases spanning the gap. CDR3 size: 13 residues. The CDR3 spells CASSLSAGDGYTF. For the CDR3, the DNA is TGTGCCAGCAGTTTATCGGCCGGAGATGGCTACACCTTC.

For the CDR3, the DNA is TGTGCCAGCAGCGTAGAAAGTTCCGTCGGGTACTATGGCTACACCTTC. Protein sequence: CASSVESSVGYYGYTF. This chain joins TRBV9 and TRBJ1-2; D is uncertain. Germline loops: CDR1 SGDLS, CDR2 YYNGEE. Trimming took 0 bases from V and 3 from J, leaving 15 bases between them. The CDR3 is 16 amino acids.

The V and J genes are TRBV4-3 and TRBJ2-2, with 13 bases aligning to TRBD2. The germline CDR1 and CDR2 sequences are LGHNA and YSLEER. Germline trimming cut 4 bases from V and 3 bases from J; bases unmatched to any gene: 5. The CDR3 spans 17 residues. In nucleotides, the CDR3 is TGCGCCAGCAGCCTGGGACTAGCGGGGCTCGACACCGGGGAGCTGTTTTTT. This encodes CASSLGLAGLDTGELFF.

This chain connects TRBV27 to TRBJ1-1, with D maybe TRBD1 (5 bases). The CDR3 length is 15 residues. Between the trimmed V and J ends, which lost 6 bases and 1 base, there was a span of 15 bases. Germline V gives CDR1 MNHEY, CDR2 SMNVEV (reference sequence). CDR3 region: CASSSPTVPNTEAFF. The CDR3 DNA follows: TGTGCCAGCAGCTCCCCGACAGTTCCGAACACTGAAGCTTTCTTT.

The rearrangement uses TRBV13 and TRBJ2-7; 8 bases align to TRBD2. Germline loops: CDR1 PRHDT, CDR2 FYEKMQ (reference sequence). This CDR3 has 16 amino acids. The J segment lost 2 bases and the V segment lost 4 bases, leaving 10 bases of the junction unmatched. The CDR3: CASSSTPGLDTYEQYF. CDR3 in DNA: TGTGCCAGCAGCTCAACCCCGGGACTAGATACCTACGAGCAGTACTTC.

The chain carries TRBV27 and TRBJ2-2, with D hard to call. The germline V gene encodes CDR1 MNHEY and CDR2 SMNVEV (reference sequence). V lost 2 bases to trimming and J lost 4 bases, with 5 bases between them. CDR3 length: 13 residues. CDR3: CASSLSFTGELFF. CDR3 nucleotides: TGTGCCAGCAGTTTAAGCTTCACCGGGGAGCTGTTTTTT.

The chain uses TRBV27 and TRBJ2-5; maybe TRBD1 (5 bases). The CDR3 covers 14 residues. Trimming left V 2 bases short and J 2 bases short, with 9 bases between. Germline V gene lookup returns CDR1 MNHEY and CDR2 SMNVEV (reference sequence). CDR3 protein: CASSLEAGQETQYF. The CDR3 nucleotides are TGTGCCAGCAGTTTAGAGGCAGGGCAAGAGACCCAGTACTTC.

V is TRBV7-8 and J is TRBJ2-7; the D is unclear. The V and J ends lost 5 bases and 2 bases respectively, with 16 bases between them. The CDR3 is made up of 15 amino acids. Germline V CDR1 and CDR2: SGHVS, FQNEAQ. In DNA form, the CDR3 reads TGTGCCAGCAGCCCCCGCCCGGGTACCCCCTACGAGCAGTACTTC. Encoded protein: CASSPRPGTPYEQYF.

This chain's CDR3 is CASSTDRGQYNEQFF. CDR3 bases: TGTGCCAGTAGTACCGATCGGGGACAGTACAATGAGCAGTTCTTC. The chain links TRBV19 to TRBJ2-1; 7 nucleotides align to TRBD1. Germline-derived CDR1 and CDR2 are LNHDA and SQIVND (reference sequence). The CDR3 has 15 residues. Trimming removed 4 bases from V and 4 bases from J; junction bases left unmatched: 7.

About this clone itself: Different DNA sequences within this sample yield the same CDR3. The chain is built from TRBV19 and TRBJ2-2; D is perhaps TRBD1 (5 bases). There are 14 residues in the CDR3. From germline, CDR1 is LNHDA and CDR2 SQIVND (reference sequence). The V end lost 6 bases, the J end lost 7 bases, and 15 bases lay between the germline ends. The CDR3 DNA reads TGTGCCAGTAGCCCTCAAGGGGCCGGCGGGGAGCTGTTTTTT. Its protein is CASSPQGAGGELFF. Variable domain in full (rest from reference TRBV19 and TRBJ2-2): DGGITQSPKYLFRKEGQNVTLSCEQNLNHDAMYWYRQDPGQGLRLIYYSQIVNDFQKGDIAEGYSVSREKKESFPLTVTSAQKNPTAFYLCASSPQGAGGELFFGEGSRLTVL.